A selection of T cell receptor beta chains follows, all from one sample in a study of blood T cell repertoires in COVID-19. TCRdb's copy holds only in-frame clones and misses some; the assay was immunoSEQ multiplex PCR. The sample lists 300,000 to 400,000 clones, 85% to 90% occurring once. The sample comprised peripheral blood. These receptors all stem from a woman aged 70-85 years with COVID-19, enrolled during active disease. CDR3s include the opening cysteine and the closing phenylalanine or tryptophan. D genes are given only for firm matches. The listing skips clone size in some rows; elsewhere it reads once, few, many or a size class.

D	V	size	J	CDR3	DNA
-	TRBV2	-	TRBJ1-2	CASSGPTGTPDHGYTF	TGTGCCAGCAGTGGACCTACCGGGACACCAGATCATGGCTACACCTTC
TRBD1	TRBV3-1/TRBV3-2	-	TRBJ1-1	CASSQATGEAFF	TGTGCCAGCAGCCAAGCGACAGGGGAAGCTTTCTTT
-	TRBV20-1	-	TRBJ2-7	CSASSRKRSYEQYF	TGCAGTGCTAGTAGTCGGAAGCGCTCCTACGAGCAGTACTTC
-	TRBV21-1	-	TRBJ2-5	CASSKGRTPGETQYF	TGTGCCAGCAGCAAAGGGAGGACCCCGGGGGAGACCCAGTACTTC
-	TRBV12-3/TRBV12-4	-	TRBJ2-5	CASSRRVQETQYF	TGTGCCAGCAGTCGCAGGGTCCAAGAGACCCAGTACTTC
-	TRBV1	-	TRBJ2-7	CTSSQGTSGGKSYEQYF	TGCACCAGCAGCCAGGGGACTAGCGGGGGGAAGTCCTACGAGCAGTACTTC
-	TRBV23-1	-	TRBJ1-1	CASSQLEGVGTEAFF	TGCGCCAGCAGTCAATTAGAGGGGGTAGGCACTGAAGCTTTCTTT
-	TRBV28	-	TRBJ1-2	CASSLADNLNYGYTF	TGTGCCAGCAGTCTTGCGGACAATCTTAACTATGGCTACACCTTC
-	TRBV6-6	-	TRBJ2-2	CASSPGTDNTGELFF	TGTGCCAGCAGTCCCGGGACTGACAACACCGGGGAGCTGTTTTTT
-	TRBV9	-	TRBJ2-7	CASGGHREGEEQYF	TGTGCCAGCGGGGGGCACAGGGAGGGGGAAGAGCAGTACTTC
-	TRBV29-1	-	TRBJ2-3	CSAEGGGTDTQYF	TGCAGCGCAGAAGGCGGGGGCACAGATACGCAGTATTTT
TRBD1	TRBV6-2/TRBV6-3	-	TRBJ2-7	CASSLGTAGEQYF	TGTGCCAGCAGCCTTGGGACAGCAGGCGAGCAGTACTTC
-	TRBV5-1	-	TRBJ2-1	CASSEGGEQFF	TGCGCCAGCAGCGAAGGGGGTGAGCAGTTCTTC
-	TRBV24-1	-	TRBJ1-1	CATSDEGDTHWNTEAFF	TGTGCCACCAGTGATGAAGGGGACACACATTGGAACACTGAAGCTTTCTTT
-	TRBV28	-	TRBJ1-5	CASRRAYSNQPQHF	TGTGCCAGCAGGCGAGCTTATAGCAATCAGCCCCAGCATTTT
-	TRBV11-2	-	TRBJ2-7	CASGNHLGSEQYF	TGTGCCAGCGGGAATCACCTGGGGAGCGAGCAGTACTTC
-	TRBV4-3	-	TRBJ2-2	CASSRGLPNTGELFF	TGCGCCAGCAGCCGGGGCCTCCCTAACACCGGGGAGCTGTTTTTT
TRBD1	TRBV19	-	TRBJ1-5	CASSRDREQPQHF	TGTGCCAGTAGTAGGGACAGGGAGCAGCCCCAGCATTTT
-	TRBV4-3	few	TRBJ1-3	CASSQETAGSVGNTIYF	TGCGCCAGCAGCCAAGAGACGGCGGGCTCAGTAGGAAACACCATATATTTT
-	TRBV6-5	-	TRBJ1-1	CASSFEEGYTEAFF	TGTGCCAGCAGCTTTGAGGAGGGGTACACTGAAGCTTTCTTT
-	TRBV7-9	-	TRBJ1-2	CASSTGNDGYTF	TGTGCCAGCAGCACAGGGAATGATGGCTACACCTTC
-	TRBV28	-	TRBJ2-7	CASSLWDTEQYF	TGTGCCAGCAGTCTCTGGGACACCGAGCAGTACTTC
-	TRBV4-3	-	TRBJ1-2	CASSHLDSFYGYTF	TGCGCCAGCAGCCACCTGGACAGTTTTTATGGCTACACCTTC
TRBD1	TRBV10-2	-	TRBJ2-7	CASSSSRDSYEQYF	TGCGCCAGCAGTTCGTCCCGGGACAGCTACGAGCAGTACTTC
-	TRBV7-8	-	TRBJ1-6	CASSLNADSSPLHF	TGTGCCAGCAGCTTAAATGCGGATTCTTCACCCCTCCACTTT
TRBD2	TRBV30	-	TRBJ2-1	CAWSGGTLRNEQFF	TGTGCCTGGAGCGGGGGGACCCTTAGGAATGAGCAGTTCTTC
-	TRBV5-1	-	TRBJ2-6	CASSLPSGANVLTF	TGCGCCAGCAGCTTGCCTTCTGGGGCCAACGTCCTGACTTTC
-	TRBV9	-	TRBJ2-1	CASSVGYGGNEQFF	TGTGCCAGCAGCGTGGGCTATGGGGGGAATGAGCAGTTCTTC
TRBD1	TRBV10-3	-	TRBJ2-5	CAIKGQQETQYF	TGTGCCATCAAGGGACAGCAAGAGACCCAGTACTTC
TRBD1	TRBV27	few	TRBJ1-5	CASSLTWTGEQPQHF	TGTGCCAGCAGTCTTACTTGGACAGGGGAGCAGCCCCAGCATTTT
TRBD1	TRBV12-3/TRBV12-4	-	TRBJ1-2	CASSSTGRCTF	TGTGCCAGCAGTTCGACAGGGAGGTGCACCTTC
-	TRBV6-2/TRBV6-3	-	TRBJ1-1	CASSLYIPRGRDTEAFF	TGTGCCAGCAGCCTATATATCCCCAGGGGCAGGGACACTGAAGCTTTCTTT
TRBD1	TRBV15	-	TRBJ1-6	CATSTRSTGAGSPLHF	TGTGCCACCAGCACTCGATCGACAGGGGCAGGTTCACCCCTCCACTTT
-	TRBV29-1	-	TRBJ2-7	CSVSDRIYEQYF	TGCAGCGTTTCAGACAGGATTTACGAGCAGTACTTC
-	TRBV7-2	-	TRBJ2-7	CASSFQGPRYEQYF	TGTGCCAGCAGCTTTCAGGGGCCGAGGTACGAGCAGTACTTC
-	TRBV12-5	few	TRBJ1-1	CASSLGASTEAFF	TGTGCTAGCTCCCTAGGGGCATCCACTGAAGCTTTCTTT
TRBD1	TRBV19	-	TRBJ1-2	CASSVDRVVNYGYTF	TGTGCCAGTAGTGTCGACAGGGTGGTCAACTATGGCTACACCTTC
-	TRBV5-6	-	TRBJ1-2	CASIPLNGNYGYTF	TGTGCCAGCATCCCTTTAAACGGTAACTATGGCTACACCTTC
TRBD1	TRBV10-3	-	TRBJ2-7	CAIGQGPGYEQYF	TGTGCCATTGGACAGGGCCCTGGCTACGAGCAGTACTTC
TRBD1	TRBV5-1	-	TRBJ1-4	CASSRGQGYEKLFF	TGCGCCAGCAGCAGGGGACAGGGCTACGAAAAACTGTTTTTT
-	TRBV24-1	-	TRBJ1-1	CATSDPDRTEAFF	TGTGCCACCAGTGACCCCGACAGGACTGAAGCTTTCTTT
-	TRBV5-1	-	TRBJ2-7	CASSLGRGWDEQYF	TGCGCCAGCAGCTTGGGGAGGGGCTGGGACGAGCAGTACTTC
-	TRBV6-2/TRBV6-3	-	TRBJ1-1	CASSSLTALNTEAFF	TGTGCCAGCAGTTCTCTGACAGCCCTGAACACTGAAGCTTTCTTT
TRBD1	TRBV15	-	TRBJ1-2	CATSGQGPGYTF	TGTGCCACCAGCGGACAGGGCCCTGGCTACACCTTC
TRBD1	TRBV19	-	TRBJ2-6	CATGQEGGANVLTF	TGTGCCACGGGACAGGAGGGGGGGGCCAACGTCCTGACTTTC
-	TRBV12-5	-	TRBJ2-2	CASGLVAGGELFF	TGTGCTAGTGGTTTGGTCGCGGGCGGGGAGCTGTTTTTT
-	TRBV27	-	TRBJ1-1	CASRGYLVAEAFF	TGTGCCAGCAGAGGATACCTAGTCGCTGAAGCTTTCTTT
TRBD1	TRBV7-2	once	TRBJ1-1	CASSLPRRTGTNTEAFF	TGTGCCAGCAGCTTACCCCGCCGGACAGGAACCAACACTGAAGCTTTCTTT
-	TRBV3-1/TRBV3-2	-	TRBJ1-2	CASSSGLAYGYTF	TGTGCCAGCAGCTCGGGACTCGCCTATGGCTACACCTTC
TRBD1	TRBV20-1	-	TRBJ1-5	CSAGEGQAPNQPQHF	TGCAGTGCTGGTGAAGGACAGGCCCCAAATCAGCCCCAGCATTTT
TRBD2	TRBV28	-	TRBJ2-5	CASSSERGGRGETQYF	TGTGCCAGCAGTTCGGAGCGGGGGGGCCGGGGAGAGACCCAGTACTTC
TRBD1	TRBV14	-	TRBJ1-1	CASSQDGGRGLRYTEAFF	TGTGCCAGCAGCCAAGATGGGGGAAGGGGGCTGCGGTACACTGAAGCTTTCTTT
TRBD2	TRBV6-2/TRBV6-3	once	TRBJ2-1	CASSSTVGGAFDEQFF	TGTGCCAGCAGCTCGACCGTCGGGGGGGCCTTCGATGAGCAGTTCTTC
-	TRBV7-9	-	TRBJ1-3	CASSYGPAGRDGNTIYF	TGTGCCAGCAGCTATGGCCCGGCCGGGCGGGACGGAAACACCATATATTTT
-	TRBV12-5	-	TRBJ1-5	CASGLDHGGADQPQHF	TGTGCTAGTGGTTTGGACCATGGGGGGGCGGATCAGCCCCAGCATTTT